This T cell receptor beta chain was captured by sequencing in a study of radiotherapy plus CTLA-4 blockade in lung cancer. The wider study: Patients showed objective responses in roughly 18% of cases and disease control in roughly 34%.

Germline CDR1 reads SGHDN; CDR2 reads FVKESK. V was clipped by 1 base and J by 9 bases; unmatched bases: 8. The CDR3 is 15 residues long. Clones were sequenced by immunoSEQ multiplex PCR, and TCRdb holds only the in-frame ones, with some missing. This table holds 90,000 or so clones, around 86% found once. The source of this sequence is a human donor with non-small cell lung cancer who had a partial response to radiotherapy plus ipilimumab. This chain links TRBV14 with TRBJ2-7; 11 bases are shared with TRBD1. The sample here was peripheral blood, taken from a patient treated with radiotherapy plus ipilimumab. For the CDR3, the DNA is TGTGCCAGCAGCCAAGTCTGGACAGGGGGCTTAGGGCAGTACTTC. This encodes CASSQVWTGGLGQYF.